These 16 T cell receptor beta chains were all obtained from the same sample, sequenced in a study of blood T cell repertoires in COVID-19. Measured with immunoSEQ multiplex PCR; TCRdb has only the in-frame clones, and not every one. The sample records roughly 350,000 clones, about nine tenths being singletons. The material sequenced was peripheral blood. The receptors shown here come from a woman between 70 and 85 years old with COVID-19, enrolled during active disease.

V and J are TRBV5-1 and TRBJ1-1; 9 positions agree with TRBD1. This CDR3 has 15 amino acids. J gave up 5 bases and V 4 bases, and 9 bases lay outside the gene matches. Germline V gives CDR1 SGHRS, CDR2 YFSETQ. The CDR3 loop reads CASSRTGDSGTEAFF. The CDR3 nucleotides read TGCGCCAGCAGCCGGACAGGGGATTCGGGAACTGAAGCTTTCTTT.

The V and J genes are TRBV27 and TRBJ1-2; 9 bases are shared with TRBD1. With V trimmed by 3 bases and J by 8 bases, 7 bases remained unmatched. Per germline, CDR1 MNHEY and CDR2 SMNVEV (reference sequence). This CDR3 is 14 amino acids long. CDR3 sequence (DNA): TGTGCCAGCAGTTTGGGGACAGGGAATAAAGGCTACACCTTC. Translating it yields CASSLGTGNKGYTF.

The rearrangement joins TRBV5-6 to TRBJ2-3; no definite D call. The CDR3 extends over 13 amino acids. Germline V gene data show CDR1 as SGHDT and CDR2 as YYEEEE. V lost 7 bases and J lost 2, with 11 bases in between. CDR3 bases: TGTGCCAGCTCCTCGGTCCTCACAGATACGCAGTATTTT. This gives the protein CASSSVLTDTQYF.

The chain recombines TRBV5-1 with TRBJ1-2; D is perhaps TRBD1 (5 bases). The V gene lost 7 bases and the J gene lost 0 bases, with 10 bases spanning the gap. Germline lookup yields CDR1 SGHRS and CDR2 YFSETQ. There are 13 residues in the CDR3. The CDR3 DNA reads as TGCGCCAGCCGGGACTCACCTAACTATGGCTACACCTTC. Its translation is CASRDSPNYGYTF.

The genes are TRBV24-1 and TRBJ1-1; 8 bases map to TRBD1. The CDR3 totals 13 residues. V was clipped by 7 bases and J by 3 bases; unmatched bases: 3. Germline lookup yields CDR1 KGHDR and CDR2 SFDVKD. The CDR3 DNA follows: TGTGCCACCAGGAACAGGGGGTACACTGAAGCTTTCTTT. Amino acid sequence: CATRNRGYTEAFF.

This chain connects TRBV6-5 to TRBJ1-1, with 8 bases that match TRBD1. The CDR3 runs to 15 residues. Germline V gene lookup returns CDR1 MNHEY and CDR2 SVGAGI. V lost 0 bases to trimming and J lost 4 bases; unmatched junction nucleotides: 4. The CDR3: CASSYSGQVRTEAFF. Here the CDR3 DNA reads TGTGCCAGCAGTTACTCGGGACAGGTCCGCACTGAAGCTTTCTTT.

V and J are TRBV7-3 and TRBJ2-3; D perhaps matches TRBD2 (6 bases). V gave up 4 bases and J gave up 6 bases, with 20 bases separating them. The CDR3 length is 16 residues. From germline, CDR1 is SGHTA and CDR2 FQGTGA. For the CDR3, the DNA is TGTGCCAGCAGCTCCCAAGGGACTTCCGTGGGGGATACGCAGTATTTT. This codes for CASSSQGTSVGDTQYF. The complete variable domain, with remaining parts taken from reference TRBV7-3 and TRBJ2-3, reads GAGVSQTPSNKVTEKGKYVELRCDPISGHTALYWYRQSLGQGPEFLIYFQGTGAADDSGLPNDRFFAVRPEGSVSTLKIQRTERGDSAVYLCASSSQGTSVGDTQYFGPGTRLTVL.

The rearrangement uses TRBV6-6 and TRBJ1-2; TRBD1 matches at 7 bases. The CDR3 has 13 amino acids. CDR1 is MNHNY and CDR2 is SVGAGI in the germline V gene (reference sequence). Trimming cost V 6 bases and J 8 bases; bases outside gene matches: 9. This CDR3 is CASSQTGRRGYTF. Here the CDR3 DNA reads TGTGCCAGCAGCCAGACAGGGAGGAGGGGCTACACCTTC.

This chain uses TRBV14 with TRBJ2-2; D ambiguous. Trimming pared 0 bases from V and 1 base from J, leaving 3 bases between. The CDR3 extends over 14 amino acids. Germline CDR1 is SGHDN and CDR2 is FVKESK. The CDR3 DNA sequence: TGTGCCAGCAGCCAAGAACAGAACACCGGGGAGCTGTTTTTT. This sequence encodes CASSQEQNTGELFF.

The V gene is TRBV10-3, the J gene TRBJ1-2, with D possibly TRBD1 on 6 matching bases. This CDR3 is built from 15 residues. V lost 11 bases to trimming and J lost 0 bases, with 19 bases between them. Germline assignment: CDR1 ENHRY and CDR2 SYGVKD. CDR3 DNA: TGTGCCGTAGCCCCGGGACACAGATCTAACTATGGCTACACCTTC. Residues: CAVAPGHRSNYGYTF.

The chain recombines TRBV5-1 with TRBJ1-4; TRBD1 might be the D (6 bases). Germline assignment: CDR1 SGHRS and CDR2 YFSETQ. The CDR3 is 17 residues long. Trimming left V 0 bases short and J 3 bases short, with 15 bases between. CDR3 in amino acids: CASSLALGASSNEKLFF. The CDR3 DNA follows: TGCGCCAGCAGCTTGGCCTTGGGGGCCTCTTCTAATGAAAAACTGTTTTTT.

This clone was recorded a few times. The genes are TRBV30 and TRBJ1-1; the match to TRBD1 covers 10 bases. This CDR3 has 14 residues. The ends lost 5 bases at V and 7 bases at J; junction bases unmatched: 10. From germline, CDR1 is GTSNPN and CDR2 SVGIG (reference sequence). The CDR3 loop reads CAWAGQGGRLEAFF. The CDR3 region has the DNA TGTGCCTGGGCCGGACAGGGGGGCCGCCTTGAAGCTTTCTTT.

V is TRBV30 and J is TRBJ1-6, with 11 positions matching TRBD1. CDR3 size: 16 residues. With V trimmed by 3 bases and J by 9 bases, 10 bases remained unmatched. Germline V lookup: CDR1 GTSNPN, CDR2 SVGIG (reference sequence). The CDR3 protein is CAWSPLGQGASSPLHF. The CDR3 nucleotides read TGTGCCTGGAGCCCCCTAGGACAGGGGGCAAGTTCACCCCTCCACTTT.

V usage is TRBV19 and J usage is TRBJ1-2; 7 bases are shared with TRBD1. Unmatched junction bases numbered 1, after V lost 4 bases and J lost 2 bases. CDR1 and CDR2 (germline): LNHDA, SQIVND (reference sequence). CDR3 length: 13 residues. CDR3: CASSKGQNYGYTF. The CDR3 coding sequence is TGTGCCAGTAGTAAGGGACAGAACTATGGCTACACCTTC.

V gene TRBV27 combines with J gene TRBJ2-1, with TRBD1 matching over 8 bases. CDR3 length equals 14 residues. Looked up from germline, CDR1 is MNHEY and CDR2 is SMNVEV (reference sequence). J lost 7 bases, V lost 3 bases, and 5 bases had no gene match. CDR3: CASSFQGARNEQFF. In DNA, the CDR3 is TGTGCCAGCAGTTTTCAGGGGGCTAGAAATGAGCAGTTCTTC.

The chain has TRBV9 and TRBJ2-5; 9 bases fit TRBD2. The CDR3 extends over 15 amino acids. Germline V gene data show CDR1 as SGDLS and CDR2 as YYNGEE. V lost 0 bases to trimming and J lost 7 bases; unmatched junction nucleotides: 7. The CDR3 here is CASSVGTSAGGTQYF. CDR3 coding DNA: TGTGCCAGCAGCGTAGGGACTAGCGCCGGTGGGACCCAGTACTTC.